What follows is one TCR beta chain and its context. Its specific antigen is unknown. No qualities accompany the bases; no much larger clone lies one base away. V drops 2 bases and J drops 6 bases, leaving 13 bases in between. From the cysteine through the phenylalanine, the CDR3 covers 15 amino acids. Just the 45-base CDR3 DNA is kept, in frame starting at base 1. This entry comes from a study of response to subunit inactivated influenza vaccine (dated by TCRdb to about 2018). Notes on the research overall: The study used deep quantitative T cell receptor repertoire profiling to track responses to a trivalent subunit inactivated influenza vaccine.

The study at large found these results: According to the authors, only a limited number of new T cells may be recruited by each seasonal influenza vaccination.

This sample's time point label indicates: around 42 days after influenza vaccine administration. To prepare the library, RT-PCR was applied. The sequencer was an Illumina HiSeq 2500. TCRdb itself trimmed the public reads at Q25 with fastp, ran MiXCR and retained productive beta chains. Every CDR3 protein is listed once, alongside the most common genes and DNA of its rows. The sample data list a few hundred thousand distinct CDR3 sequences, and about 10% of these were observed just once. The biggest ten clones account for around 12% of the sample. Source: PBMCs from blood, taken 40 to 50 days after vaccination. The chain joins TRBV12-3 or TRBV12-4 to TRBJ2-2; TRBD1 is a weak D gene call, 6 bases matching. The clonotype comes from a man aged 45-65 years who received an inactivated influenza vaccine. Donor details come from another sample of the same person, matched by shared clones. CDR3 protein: CASSLNRAPPGELFF. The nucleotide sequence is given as TGTGCCAGCAGTTTAAACAGGGCTCCCCCCGGGGAGCTGTTTTTT.